These T cell receptor beta chains were read from a single sample in a study of immune evolution from preneoplasia to lung adenocarcinoma. Measured with immunoSEQ multiplex PCR; TCRdb has only the in-frame clones, and not every one. The sample consists of about 9,000 clones, about three quarters of them appearing once. The sequenced sample was FFPE lung adenocarcinoma in situ tissue. These receptor sequences come from a person between 55 and 80 years old with lung adenocarcinoma. The CDR3 runs from the conserved cysteine through the conserved F or W. The order of the fields is J gene, V gene, clone size, D gene, CDR3 protein, CDR3 DNA. A D gene is named only where the DNA matches it firmly. Part of the rows lack a size; the others show once, few, many or a class for expanded clones.

TRBJ2-1 | TRBV7-3 | once | TRBD2 | CASSLLAGGYNEQFF | TGTGCCAGCAGCTTACTAGCGGGGGGGTACAATGAGCAGTTCTTC
TRBJ1-4 | TRBV5-4 | . | . | CASSPRDRREKLFF | TGTGCCAGCAGCCCACGGGACCGGAGGGAAAAACTGTTTTTT
TRBJ1-1 | TRBV19 | . | TRBD1 | CASSYLGQTNTEAFF | TGTGCCAGTAGTTACTTGGGACAGACGAACACTGAAGCTTTCTTT
TRBJ1-2 | TRBV25-1 | . | . | CASSEGSYGYTF | TGTGCCAGCAGTGAAGGATCCTATGGCTACACCTTC
TRBJ2-3 | TRBV18 | . | . | CASSPGGASTDTQYF | TGTGCCAGCTCACCAGGCGGGGCTAGCACAGATACGCAGTATTTT
TRBJ1-1 | TRBV5-4 | few | . | CASSSTVNTEAFF | TGTGCCAGCAGCTCGACAGTGAACACTGAAGCTTTCTTT
TRBJ1-1 | TRBV9 | . | . | CASSGEGSGTEAFF | TGTGCCAGCAGCGGTGAGGGGTCGGGCACTGAAGCTTTCTTT
TRBJ1-1 | TRBV7-3 | . | . | CASSFNKISEAFF | TGTGCCAGCAGCTTTAATAAGATCTCTGAAGCTTTCTTT
TRBJ1-5 | TRBV5-5 | . | . | CASSLDPAFYQPQHF | TGTGCCAGCAGCTTAGATCCGGCATTCTATCAGCCCCAGCATTTT
TRBJ2-1 | TRBV18 | . | . | CASSPSGTQSRQFF | TGTGCCAGCTCACCAAGTGGGACTCAAAGTCGTCAGTTCTTC